The rows below give T cell receptor beta chains drawn from one sample of a study of Ad26.COV2.S vaccination and SARS-CoV-2 variants. Clones were read by immunoSEQ multiplex PCR, and TCRdb kept only the in-frame ones, dropping some. The sample lists around 86,000 clones, 82% occurring once. This specimen consisted of peripheral blood, obtained after recovery from COVID-19. These receptors were obtained from a human donor who had recovered from COVID-19. Both conserved end residues are part of each CDR3. The D gene is left open where the match is weak. Size tells how often a clone was seen (once, few, many) or the class of an expanded clone, and some rows leave it out.

size	V	J	D	DNA	CDR3
-	TRBV6-5	TRBJ1-3	-	TGTGCCACCAGGGGCTCTGGAAACACCATATATTTT	CATRGSGNTIYF
-	TRBV2	TRBJ1-3	-	TGTGCCAGCAGTCCAGGGGACCGCTCTGGAAACACCATATATTTT	CASSPGDRSGNTIYF
-	TRBV5-1	TRBJ1-6	-	TGCGCCAGCAGCTTCGGGGATTTCTGGAATTCACCCCTCCACTTT	CASSFGDFWNSPLHF
-	TRBV20-1	TRBJ1-2	-	TGCAGTGCTACTAGCGACGGTCGCTACACCTTC	CSATSDGRYTF
once	TRBV11-2	TRBJ2-7	-	TGTGCCAGCAGCTTAGTGGGACACTCGCAACTTCAGTCGTTCGAGCAGTACTTC	CASSLVGHSQLQSFEQYF
-	TRBV15	TRBJ1-1	-	TGTGCCACCAGCAGATTTACCCCTGGTTTGAACACTGAAGCTTTCTTT	CATSRFTPGLNTEAFF
-	TRBV11-3	TRBJ1-1	-	TGTGCCAGCAGCTTAGGGTGGTCACGGGGAGCTTTCTTT	CASSLGWSRGAFF
-	TRBV29-1	TRBJ2-7	TRBD1	TGCAGCGTTGTAGGACAGGGCCGGTACGAGCAGTACTTC	CSVVGQGRYEQYF
-	TRBV18	TRBJ1-5	-	TGTGCCAGCTCACCAGGGACCAGCCAGCCCCAGCATTTT	CASSPGTSQPQHF
-	TRBV5-4	TRBJ2-7	TRBD2	TGTGCCAGTTCCCCCGGCGGCCGGACTAGCGGGAGATCCGAGCAGTACTTC	CASSPGGRTSGRSEQYF
-	TRBV25-1	TRBJ2-5	-	TGTGCCAGCAGTGAATATGGCGGGTACCAAGAGACCCAGTACTTC	CASSEYGGYQETQYF
-	TRBV3-1/TRBV3-2	TRBJ2-1	TRBD1	TGTGCCAGCAGCCAAGTCTTTTCGAGGACAGGTAATCCCTACAATGAGCAGTTCTTC	CASSQVFSRTGNPYNEQFF
-	TRBV10-3	TRBJ1-2	-	TGTGCCATCAGTGACGTGGACTCCGGTGGCTACACCTTC	CAISDVDSGGYTF
-	TRBV7-9	TRBJ2-3	TRBD2	TGTGCCAGCAGCTTCTACGGGAGGGCCACAGATACGCAGTATTTT	CASSFYGRATDTQYF
-	TRBV29-1	TRBJ1-6	-	TGCAGCGTTCAGCTAACTTCAGGAGATTCACCCCTCCACTTT	CSVQLTSGDSPLHF
-	TRBV4-2	TRBJ2-2	TRBD1	TGTGCCAGCAGCCAAGCAAGCGGGACAGGGGCGGGCACCGGGGAGCTGTTTTTT	CASSQASGTGAGTGELFF
-	TRBV7-6	TRBJ1-1	TRBD1	TGTGCCAGCAGCTTAGAAATACAGGGGGCGGCTGAAGCTTTCTTT	CASSLEIQGAAEAFF
-	TRBV6-1	TRBJ2-3	-	TGTGCCAGCAGTGAACTAGTGCAGGCGGGCACAGATACGCAGTATTTT	CASSELVQAGTDTQYF
once	TRBV18	TRBJ2-3	TRBD1	TGTGCCAGCTCACCTGACAGGGGGTCCCATGTAAGCACAGATACGCAGTATTTT	CASSPDRGSHVSTDTQYF
-	TRBV27	TRBJ1-1	-	TGTGCCAGCAGTTTATGGTCGGACACTGAAGCTTTCTTT	CASSLWSDTEAFF
-	TRBV5-5	TRBJ2-7	TRBD2	TGTGCCAGCAGCGGTCGGGGGGGAGCCTACGAGCAGTACTTC	CASSGRGGAYEQYF
-	TRBV6-4	TRBJ2-7	TRBD2	TGTGCCAGCAGTGACTCGGGAGGGTGCAGCTACGAGCAGTACTTC	CASSDSGGCSYEQYF
-	TRBV11-2	TRBJ2-5	-	TGTGCCAGCAGCTTAAGGGGGGCAGGGGAAGAGACCCAGTACTTC	CASSLRGAGEETQYF
-	TRBV27	TRBJ1-2	-	TGTGCCAGCAGTCCTGCTACCACCCTTAACAGGGCTGTGGACTATGGCTACACCTTC	CASSPATTLNRAVDYGYTF
-	TRBV7-8	TRBJ2-1	-	TGTGCCAGCAGCATTCAAACCTACAATGAGCAGTTCTTC	CASSIQTYNEQFF
-	TRBV19	TRBJ1-1	TRBD1	TGTGCCAGTAGTGCCTGGAGGACAGGGCGCAGGGAGAACACTGAAGCTTTCTTT	CASSAWRTGRRENTEAFF
-	TRBV28	TRBJ1-2	-	TGTGCCAGCAGTTTATCTGGGGGCTCTAACTATGGCTACACCTTC	CASSLSGGSNYGYTF
-	TRBV9	TRBJ2-1	TRBD2	TGTGCCAGCAGCGAGAGCGGGAGGGTAGTCAATGAGCAGTTCTTC	CASSESGRVVNEQFF
-	TRBV9	TRBJ1-4	-	TGTGCCAGCAGCGTAGCTACGGACCAACTCTCTAATGAAAAACTGTTTTTT	CASSVATDQLSNEKLFF
-	TRBV12-3/TRBV12-4	TRBJ1-1	-	TGTGCCAGCAGTCCAGGGTTCGTAGCTTTCTTT	CASSPGFVAFF
-	TRBV5-6	TRBJ2-5	TRBD2	TGTGCCAGCAGCATCCGGACTAGCGGGAGACCAGGAGGGGATGGGACCCAGTACTTC	CASSIRTSGRPGGDGTQYF
-	TRBV7-2	TRBJ1-6	-	TGTGCCAGCATCGAAAATGGTGGGGGATCAAATTCACCCCTCCACTTT	CASIENGGGSNSPLHF
once	TRBV14	TRBJ2-4	TRBD2	TGTGCCAGCAGCCGCACCTCCGGGACTAGCAGAAAAAACATTCAGTACTTC	CASSRTSGTSRKNIQYF
-	TRBV27	TRBJ2-6	-	TGTGCCAGCAGTGTAGGTGGGGCCAACGTCCTGACTTTC	CASSVGGANVLTF
-	TRBV7-2	TRBJ1-2	-	TGTGCCAGCAGCTTAGATGGCAGAGTAGATTACTATGGCTACACCTTC	CASSLDGRVDYYGYTF
-	TRBV7-2	TRBJ1-1	-	TGTGCCAGCAGCCCGGATCCCTTCGTCGACACTGAAGCTTTCTTT	CASSPDPFVDTEAFF
-	TRBV5-1	TRBJ2-7	-	TGCGCCAGCAGCACCGGTCGGGTCCTTTCCTACGAGCAGTACTTC	CASSTGRVLSYEQYF
-	TRBV7-9	TRBJ2-3	TRBD1	TGTGCCAGCAGCCCGAGGGGGACAGGCGGACGGTGGTACACAGATACGCAGTATTTT	CASSPRGTGGRWYTDTQYF
once	TRBV7-9	TRBJ1-2	-	TGTGCCAGCAGCTTAGATCTGGGGGGCTCCAGCTATGGCTACACCTTC	CASSLDLGGSSYGYTF
many	TRBV6-2/TRBV6-3	TRBJ1-6	-	TGTGCCAGCAGTTACCCTGCGGACAGAGCGACTTCGAATTCACCCCTCCACTTT	CASSYPADRATSNSPLHF
-	TRBV19	TRBJ1-4	-	TGTGCCAGTAGTATCCCAGACGGAAATGAAAAACTGTTTTTT	CASSIPDGNEKLFF
-	TRBV2	TRBJ1-4	TRBD1	TGTGCCAGCATTCCGGGACAGGGGGCCCCAACTAATGAAAAACTGTTTTTT	CASIPGQGAPTNEKLFF
-	TRBV7-2	TRBJ1-4	-	TGTGCCAGCAGCTTCACGCAATTCAGGGGTTCTAATGAAAAACTGTTTTTT	CASSFTQFRGSNEKLFF
-	TRBV29-1	TRBJ2-5	-	TGCAGCGTAAGGGACGGCCAAGAGACCCAGTACTTC	CSVRDGQETQYF
-	TRBV7-3	TRBJ1-2	TRBD1	TGTGCCAGCAGCCTCAGACAGGGCTCGGTCTATGGCTACACCTTC	CASSLRQGSVYGYTF
-	TRBV4-2	TRBJ2-7	-	TGTGCCAGCAGCCAAGCAGGTGATCCGTTCTACGAGCAGTACTTC	CASSQAGDPFYEQYF
few	TRBV25-1	TRBJ1-4	-	TGTGCCAGCAGTGAAGGGTACGGGGCTGAAAAACTGTTTTTT	CASSEGYGAEKLFF
-	TRBV10-2	TRBJ1-5	-	TGCGCCAGCAGTGAGTCCCGGGGGCAGCAGCCCCAGCATTTT	CASSESRGQQPQHF
-	TRBV9	TRBJ1-2	TRBD1	TGTGCCAGCAGCGTAGGGGACAGGGCTAACTATGGCTACACCTTC	CASSVGDRANYGYTF
-	TRBV28	TRBJ2-1	TRBD2	TGTGCCAGCAGTTTACAGCGGGAGGAGCAGTTCTTC	CASSLQREEQFF
-	TRBV5-1	TRBJ2-7	TRBD2	TGCGCCAGCAGACCGACTAGCGGGAGACGGCAGTACTTC	CASRPTSGRRQYF
-	TRBV6-5	TRBJ2-7	TRBD2	TGTGCCAGCAGTAAGACTAGCGGCTACGAGCAGTACTTC	CASSKTSGYEQYF
-	TRBV2	TRBJ2-7	TRBD2	TGTGCCAGCAAGGGACTAGACCACTACGAGCAGTACTTC	CASKGLDHYEQYF
-	TRBV5-1	TRBJ2-7	-	TGCGCCAGCAGCTTGAGAGGGTACCAATACGAGCAGTACTTC	CASSLRGYQYEQYF
-	TRBV15	TRBJ2-7	TRBD1	TGTGCCACCAGCAGGGGGGACAGGTTACGGGAGCAGTACTTC	CATSRGDRLREQYF
-	TRBV5-4	TRBJ2-2	TRBD2	TGTGCCAGCAGCTTGGGAGGACTAGCAGCCACCGGGGAGCTGTTTTTT	CASSLGGLAATGELFF
-	TRBV28	TRBJ2-2	TRBD1	TGTGCCAGCAGGAGCCTCAGGGGGCTTAACACCGGGGAGCTGTTTTTT	CASRSLRGLNTGELFF